The 5 T cell receptor beta chains below come from one sample, sequenced in a study of cytomegalovirus exposure and HLA in healthy donors. The PCR made use of 60 Vbeta and 13 Jbeta primers. The assay was immunoSEQ multiplex PCR, and TCRdb's table has in-frame clones only and misses some. The sample table includes 100,000 to 150,000 clones. The sample was PBMCs. These receptors were collected from a man aged 35-49 years in good health and CMV-seronegative.

The chain employs TRBV6-5 and TRBJ2-1, with a weak D call TRBD2 (5 bases). The CDR3 contains 14 residues. The germline V gene has CDR1 MNHEY and CDR2 SVGAGI. V was pared by 0 bases and J by 5 bases, with 8 bases between. CDR3 sequence (DNA): TGTGCCAGCAGTTACTCTCGGGGTAACAATGAGCAGTTCTTC. This codes for CASSYSRGNNEQFF.

This chain uses TRBV10-3 with TRBJ2-2; 9 bases map to TRBD1. Germline V gives CDR1 ENHRY, CDR2 SYGVKD. The CDR3 covers 15 residues. V dropped 4 bases and J dropped 6; count of bases not matched to a gene: 6. The CDR3 here is CAISGPGQGAGELFF. As DNA, the CDR3 is TGTGCCATCAGTGGGCCGGGACAGGGCGCCGGGGAGCTGTTTTTT.

The V gene is TRBV11-3, the J gene TRBJ2-7, with 13 bases that match TRBD2. Per germline, CDR1 SGHNT and CDR2 YENEEA. The CDR3 spans 18 residues. Losses at the gene ends were 5 bases for V and 0 bases for J; bases not matched to a gene: 10. The CDR3 region has the DNA TGTGCCAGCAGCCCCGGAGGACTAGCGGGAGCGAGCTCCTACGAGCAGTACTTC. Translated, it gives CASSPGGLAGASSYEQYF.

The rearrangement links TRBV7-9 to TRBJ2-7; D call uncertain. Germline V gene data show CDR1 as SEHNR and CDR2 as FQNEAQ (reference sequence). V lost 2 bases to trimming and J lost 1 base, with 6 bases between them. This CDR3 has 13 amino acids. For the CDR3, the DNA is TGTGCCAGCAGCTTACCTATATCCTACGAGCAGTACTTC. This translates into CASSLPISYEQYF.

The J gene is TRBJ1-2, the V gene TRBV6-4; 9 bases fit TRBD1. CDR1 MRHNA and CDR2 SNTAGT come from the germline V gene. The junction had 6 bases not matched to a gene; V was cut back by 6 bases and J by 7 bases. The CDR3 runs 13 residues. The chain's CDR3 is CASRPTGGGGYTF. The DNA of the CDR3 is TGTGCCAGCAGACCGACAGGGGGGGGTGGCTACACCTTC.